A selection of T cell receptor beta chains follows, all from one sample in a study of blood T cells in healthy people across ages. TCRdb called the 5' RACE reads again in MiXCR, with one record for every CDR3 protein. The sample consists of about 1.8 million distinct CDR3 sequences, roughly 52% of them appearing once. Sequenced: blood. The receptors here all came from a woman aged 40 to 50 in good health. CDR3s include the opening cysteine and the closing phenylalanine or tryptophan. D genes are given only for firm matches. The size field is filled for only some rows; it gives once, few, many or a size class.

D: NA; V: TRBV7-2; size: NA; J: TRBJ2-3; CDR3: CASSLDGRTDFSTDTQYF; DNA: TGTGCCAGCAGCTTAGACGGACGGACAGATTTTAGCACAGATACGCAGTATTTT
D: NA; V: TRBV3-1; size: NA; J: TRBJ2-1; CDR3: CVSSQDRREPYNEQFF; DNA: TGTGTCAGCAGCCAAGACCGGCGGGAACCATACAATGAGCAGTTCTTC
D: NA; V: TRBV6-2/TRBV6-3; size: NA; J: TRBJ2-5; CDR3: CASSFLAPKVETQYF; DNA: TGTGCCAGCAGTTTTCTCGCCCCTAAGGTAGAGACCCAGTACTTC
D: TRBD2; V: TRBV20-1; size: once; J: TRBJ2-5; CDR3: CSARDGSLLTGGAEETQYF; DNA: TGCAGTGCTAGAGATGGTTCCCTTCTAACCGGGGGGGCAGAGGAGACCCAGTACTTC
D: NA; V: TRBV12-5; size: NA; J: TRBJ1-2; CDR3: CASGHPGWNYGYTF; DNA: TGTGCTAGTGGTCATCCAGGGTGGAACTATGGCTACACCTTC
D: NA; V: TRBV29-1; size: NA; J: TRBJ2-7; CDR3: CSVYGASEQYF; DNA: TGCAGCGTTTACGGAGCGTCCGAGCAGTACTTC
D: TRBD1; V: TRBV10-3; size: NA; J: TRBJ2-3; CDR3: CAISGAGTGSTYTQYF; DNA: TGTGCCATCAGTGGAGCCGGGACAGGGTCAACCTATACGCAGTATTTT
D: TRBD1; V: TRBV20-1; size: NA; J: TRBJ1-4; CDR3: CSARSGTGSEKLFF; DNA: TGCAGTGCTAGGTCCGGGACAGGGAGTGAAAAACTGTTTTTT
D: TRBD2; V: TRBV6-6; size: NA; J: TRBJ2-7; CDR3: CASTVGRTGLDYEQYF; DNA: TGTGCCAGCACAGTTGGGAGAACCGGACTAGACTACGAGCAGTACTTC
D: TRBD1; V: TRBV5-1; size: NA; J: TRBJ1-2; CDR3: CASSNGTGGASGYTF; DNA: TGCGCCAGCAGCAATGGGACAGGGGGCGCCTCTGGCTACACCTTC
D: TRBD1; V: TRBV7-2; size: NA; J: TRBJ1-6; CDR3: CTSSSFPGQGKDSPLHF; DNA: TGTACCAGCAGCTCATTTCCGGGACAGGGGAAGGATTCACCCCTCCACTTT
D: NA; V: TRBV4-1; size: NA; J: TRBJ1-2; CDR3: CASSPSWTDPYYGYTF; DNA: TGCGCCAGCAGCCCTTCATGGACGGACCCTTACTATGGCTACACCTTC